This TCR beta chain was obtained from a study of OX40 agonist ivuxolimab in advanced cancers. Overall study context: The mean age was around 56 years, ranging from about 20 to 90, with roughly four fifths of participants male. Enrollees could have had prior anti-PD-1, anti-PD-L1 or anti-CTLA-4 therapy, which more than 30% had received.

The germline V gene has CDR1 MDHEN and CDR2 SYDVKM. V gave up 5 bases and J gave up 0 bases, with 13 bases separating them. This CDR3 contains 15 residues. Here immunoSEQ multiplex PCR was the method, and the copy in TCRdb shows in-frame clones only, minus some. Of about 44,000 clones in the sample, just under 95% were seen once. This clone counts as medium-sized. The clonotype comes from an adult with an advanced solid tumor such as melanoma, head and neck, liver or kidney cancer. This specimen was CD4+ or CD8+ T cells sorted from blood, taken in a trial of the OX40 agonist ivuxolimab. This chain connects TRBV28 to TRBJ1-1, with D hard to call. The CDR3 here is CASSAPFTVNTEAFF. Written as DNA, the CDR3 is TGTGCCAGCAGTGCCCCCTTTACAGTGAACACTGAAGCTTTCTTT.